This T cell receptor beta chain derives from a study of CD8+CD57+ T cells in acquired aplastic anemia. At the level of the study: Average DNA yield from sorted CD4+ and CD8+ cells was about 3 ug.

Turning to this clonotype: Its antigen is unknown.

For CDR3 and TCR beta VDJ profiling, genomic DNA was the template used. MiXCR, run by TCRdb on the reads, gives a single entry per CDR3 protein. The sample yields 150,000 or so distinct CDR3 sequences, around 48% seen once. Germline V gene lookup returns CDR1 SGDLS and CDR2 YYNGEE. This CDR3 contains 15 residues. Deletions cut 3 bases from V and 5 bases from J, with 18 bases between. Patients picked for sequencing had shown CD8+CD57+ cell expansion detected by flow cytometry. Diagnosis of severe acquired aplastic anemia applied to all patients. Sampling of blood occurred while the patients had still received no therapy. Findings and caveats of the study: Significance was not reached for CD8+ Simpson's diversity between patients and controls.

This receptor was obtained from a human donor with aplastic anemia. The sequencing input was sorted CD4+, CD8+, or CD8+CD57+ T cells (not recorded which) from PBMCs. The gene calls are TRBV9 and TRBJ2-7; D possibly corresponds to TRBD1 (6 bases). In DNA form, the CDR3 reads TGTGCCAGCAGCGCGTCAACAGGGTCCGGGAACGAGCAGTACTTC. It translates to CASSASTGSGNEQYF.